These T cell receptor beta chains were read from a single sample in a study of T cells after somatic rescue of genetic block. The method was immunoSEQ multiplex PCR; TCRdb's version includes in-frame clones alone and lacks a portion of them. The sample carries approximately 88,000 clones, approximately 90% recorded once. The specimen was peripheral blood mononuclear cells (PBMCs). Receptors were obtained from a young woman. The CDR3 runs from the conserved cysteine through the conserved F or W. D genes are given only for firm matches. Size is omitted from some rows. Given values are once, few, many or a class for expanded clones.

size,D,length,V,J,DNA,CDR3
.,TRBD1,17,TRBV6-1,TRBJ2-1,TGTGCCAGCAGTGAACCCCTTGGGGACAGGAGGTACAATGAGCAGTTCTTC,CASSEPLGDRRYNEQFF
.,.,16,TRBV27,TRBJ2-7,TGTGCCAGCAGTTTCATACGCCGATCAGGGACCTACGAGCAGTACTTC,CASSFIRRSGTYEQYF
.,TRBD1,13,TRBV19,TRBJ1-1,TGTGCCACCGGCCGGGACAGCTTCACTGAAGCTTTCTTT,CATGRDSFTEAFF
once,.,16,TRBV29-1,TRBJ2-1,TGCAGCGTTGAGGGACTGGGTTTGGGCACCTACAATGAGCAGTTCTTC,CSVEGLGLGTYNEQFF
.,TRBD2,14,TRBV6-6,TRBJ2-7,TGTGCCAGCAGTCCCGGGACTAGGGGAGGCGAGCAGTACTTC,CASSPGTRGGEQYF
.,TRBD1,12,TRBV10-3,TRBJ1-2,TGTGCCAGCCGGCAGGGGGCAGGTGGCTACACCTTC,CASRQGAGGYTF
once,.,13,TRBV7-9,TRBJ2-1,TGTGCCAGCGGAGGGCCTAGCTACAATGAGCAGTTCTTC,CASGGPSYNEQFF
.,.,14,TRBV12-5,TRBJ2-1,TGTGCTAGTGGTTTGGTAGGTAGGGACAATGAGCAGTTCTTC,CASGLVGRDNEQFF
.,.,15,TRBV6-1,TRBJ1-1,TGTGCCAGCACTAGAACGGGGTGGCAGTACACTGAAGCTTTCTTT,CASTRTGWQYTEAFF
.,.,17,TRBV29-1,TRBJ1-1,TGCAGCGCCGCTCATGCTAGGGGGGGATGGGTAAACACTGAAGCTTTCTTT,CSAAHARGGWVNTEAFF
few,TRBD1,13,TRBV6-5,TRBJ2-7,TGTGCCAGCAGGCCGGGACAGTCTTACGAGCAGTACTTC,CASRPGQSYEQYF
.,.,15,TRBV9,TRBJ2-7,TGTGCCAGCAGCGTAAACTGGGACCATCAGAACGAGCAGTACTTC,CASSVNWDHQNEQYF
.,TRBD2,20,TRBV18,TRBJ2-3,TGTGCCAGCTCACCTACCAGATTCGCGGGGGGGGCGACGGGCGACGATACGCAGTATTTT,CASSPTRFAGGATGDDTQYF
.,.,15,TRBV2,TRBJ1-5,TGTGCCAGCAGTGAGGGGGCCAGGAGCAATCAGCCCCAGCATTTT,CASSEGARSNQPQHF
.,TRBD1,13,TRBV19,TRBJ1-2,TGTGCCAGTAGTATACAGGGGGCGCGGGGCTACACCTTC,CASSIQGARGYTF
.,TRBD2,15,TRBV19,TRBJ2-3,TGTGCCAGTAGTCCACTAGCGGGAGCAGAAGATACGCAGTATTTT,CASSPLAGAEDTQYF
.,TRBD2,15,TRBV19,TRBJ2-7,TGTGCCAGTAGTGGGACTAGCGGGAGGCCCTACGAGCAGTACTTC,CASSGTSGRPYEQYF
.,TRBD1,15,TRBV27,TRBJ2-7,TGTGCCAGCAGTTCAGAGGACAGGACCCACTACGAGCAGTACTTC,CASSSEDRTHYEQYF
.,TRBD2,12,TRBV2,TRBJ2-5,TGTGCCAGCAGTGAAGCAGGGCTAGCGGGAGACTTC,CASSEAGLAGDF
.,.,13,TRBV7-9,TRBJ1-5,TGTGCCAGCAGCTCGATCGGGGGGCTGGCCCAGCATTTT,CASSSIGGLAQHF
.,TRBD2,14,TRBV27,TRBJ2-1,TGTGCCACCCGACTAGCGGGAGATTACAATGAGCAGTTCTTC,CATRLAGDYNEQFF
.,TRBD1,14,TRBV4-1,TRBJ2-5,TGCGCCAGCAGCCAAGGGACAGGGTTTGGGACCCAGTACTTC,CASSQGTGFGTQYF
few,.,13,TRBV5-1,TRBJ1-2,TGCGCCAGCAGCTTGGGGCCAGGGAAAGGCTACACCTTC,CASSLGPGKGYTF
.,TRBD1,14,TRBV28,TRBJ1-1,TGTGCCAGCAGTTTATGGGCAGGGGGGGCAGAAGCTTTCTTT,CASSLWAGGAEAFF
.,TRBD1,13,TRBV15,TRBJ1-2,TGTGCCACCACTCTTGACAGGGGGTATGGCTACACCTTC,CATTLDRGYGYTF
.,.,13,TRBV2,TRBJ1-1,TGTGCCAGCAGTGAAGGAATCGGCACTGAAGCTTTCTTT,CASSEGIGTEAFF
.,.,12,TRBV5-6,TRBJ2-5,TGTGCCAGCAGCCGAGGGGTGGAGACCCAGTACTTC,CASSRGVETQYF
.,TRBD2,17,TRBV23-1,TRBJ2-7,TGCGCCAGCAGTCAATTCCCAAGACTAGCGGGATCCTACGAGCAGTACTTC,CASSQFPRLAGSYEQYF
.,TRBD1,13,TRBV2,TRBJ2-5,TGTGCCAGCAGGGACAGGGGGCAAAGAGAGCAGTACTTC,CASRDRGQREQYF
.,.,15,TRBV6-4,TRBJ2-1,TGTGCCAGCAGTGACTCGACGGCAGCCTACAATGAGCAGTTCTTC,CASSDSTAAYNEQFF
.,.,11,TRBV6-4,TRBJ2-1,TGTGCCAGCAGCCAAGACAATGAGCAGTTCTTC,CASSQDNEQFF
.,TRBD2,18,TRBV27,TRBJ2-1,TGTGCCAGCACTACCGGACTAGCGGGAGTCAGAGACTACAATGAGCAGTTCTTC,CASTTGLAGVRDYNEQFF
.,TRBD2,15,TRBV5-4,TRBJ2-5,TGTGCCAGCAGAAGGACTAGCGGGACTCAAGAGACCCAGTACTTC,CASRRTSGTQETQYF
.,TRBD1,15,TRBV2,TRBJ1-3,TGTGCCAGCAGTTCCCGACAGGGGGTTCCGGACACCATATATTTT,CASSSRQGVPDTIYF
.,TRBD2,18,TRBV2,TRBJ2-1,TGTGCCAGCAGTGAAGCGGGGTTTCGGACTAGCGGATACAATGAGCAGTTCTTC,CASSEAGFRTSGYNEQFF
.,.,16,TRBV7-9,TRBJ2-1,TGTGCCAGCAGCTTAGCGGGACTCAGCCCGTGGAATGAGCAGTTCTTC,CASSLAGLSPWNEQFF
.,.,14,TRBV5-1,TRBJ2-1,TGCGCCAGCAGCCGGCGCCCGAACTACAATGAGCAGTTCTTC,CASSRRPNYNEQFF
.,TRBD2,20,TRBV9,TRBJ2-2,TGTGCCAGCAGCGCATTTAGCGGGGAGGGCCCCCTGGGGAGAACCGGGGAGCTGTTTTTT,CASSAFSGEGPLGRTGELFF
once,.,16,TRBV7-2,TRBJ2-7,TGTGCCAGCAGCTTCGGACGTGGCGGAACATTCTACGAGCAGTACTTC,CASSFGRGGTFYEQYF
.,TRBD1,14,TRBV27,TRBJ1-4,TGTGCCAGCAGTCAACAGGGGGTGGGAGAAAAACTGTTTTTT,CASSQQGVGEKLFF
.,.,15,TRBV2,TRBJ1-2,TGTGCCAGCAGTGAGATCGGAATAGCTAACTATGGCTACACCTTC,CASSEIGIANYGYTF
.,TRBD1,15,TRBV10-3,TRBJ1-1,TGTGCCATCTGTGCGTCAGGGGGAGAGAACACTGAAGCTTTCTTT,CAICASGGENTEAFF
.,.,13,TRBV28,TRBJ2-3,TGTGCCAGCAGGGTACACCCAACAGATACGCAGTATTTT,CASRVHPTDTQYF
.,.,15,TRBV11-2,TRBJ1-4,TGTGCCAGCAGCTCCGCCGGGACACCAAATGAAAAACTGTTTTTT,CASSSAGTPNEKLFF
.,TRBD1,16,TRBV11-3,TRBJ2-2,TGTGCCAGCAGCTTAGGGACAGGGTACGACACCGGGGAGCTGTTTTTT,CASSLGTGYDTGELFF
.,TRBD1,14,TRBV29-1,TRBJ2-3,TGCAGCTACCCGGGACAGGGGTTGAGAGATACGCAGTATTTT,CSYPGQGLRDTQYF
.,.,16,TRBV30,TRBJ1-2,TGTGCCTGGAGTGTACTGCCCGGGGGCTCGAGGTTTGGCTACACCTTC,CAWSVLPGGSRFGYTF